This T cell receptor beta chain was sequenced for a study of shared clonotypes between healthy human individuals. Study-level background: Each donor had three CD4 naive, three CD4 memory, two CD8 naive and one CD8 memory plate. Study results and caveats: Blood was the only sampled material, and tissue repertoires likely differ.

V was clipped by 1 base and J by 4 bases, with 10 bases between them. This CDR3 is 15 amino acids long. CDR1 and CDR2 from the germline V gene are SEHNR and FQNEAQ (reference sequence). This clone has ten or more counts. Its antigen is not known. Adults of Caucasian background living in Nashville, Tennessee made up all donors. The material for each subset, its genomic DNA, was split evenly across several immunoSEQ plates. The protocol was immunoSEQ multiplex PCR, while the TCRdb copy is restricted to in-frame clones and leaves out a portion. The table lists some 900,000 clones, approximately 80% of them singletons.

The specimen was memory CD4+ T cells sorted from blood. Subset of the sample: CD45RA-negative fraction. The chain recombines TRBV7-9 with TRBJ1-4, with D unresolved. This clonotype was obtained from a man younger than 30 in good health. The chain's CDR3 is CASSLGGANNEKLFF. DNA for the CDR3: TGTGCCAGCAGCTTAGGCGGAGCCAATAATGAAAAACTGTTTTTT.